Below, one TCR beta chain is given with its context. Its matching antigen is unknown. Germline V gene lookup returns CDR1 MNHEY and CDR2 SVGAGI. The CDR3 is 15 residues long. V trimming: 0 bases; J trimming: 13 bases; junction bases outside the gene matches: 15. The primer mix had 60 Vbeta and 13 Jbeta primers. As processed by the authors: Per a later analysis, the number of unique TCR beta chains was around 80 million, of which 9 million to 14 million were shared. Method: immunoSEQ multiplex PCR; TCRdb's copy keeps in-frame clones and lacks some. The V and J calls and clone size come from that table; D and trimming were worked out from the DNA. Of about 130,000 clones listed, around 83% were seen once; the top ten hold around 1.2%. The data stem from a study of cytomegalovirus exposure and HLA in healthy donors. The study, taken as a whole, reports: Later analysis suggested most CMV-associated TCR beta chains were HLA-restricted. More clonal expansion characterized HLA-associated TCR beta chains than equally common others in a later analysis.

Input material: PBMCs. The clonotype comes from a girl aged 2-10 years in good health and CMV-seronegative. The chain carries TRBV6-5 and TRBJ2-7, with 7 bases identical to TRBD1. The CDR3, as DNA: TGTGCCAGCAGTTACTCTATCGGACAGGACGCAACCTATTACTTC. This gives the protein CASSYSIGQDATYYF.